This TCR beta chain is from a study of shared clonotypes between healthy human individuals (dated by TCRdb to 2020 to 2021). In terms of the full investigation: The cohort comprised two women and three men aged 18 to 49 years. Per donor, three plates each were used for CD4 naive and CD4 memory, two for CD8 naive, and one for CD8 memory. Blood TCR repertoires of five healthy adults were deeply sequenced to estimate repertoire size and the extent of clonotype sharing between individuals. Different laboratories and diverse techniques were used to prepare libraries and sequence TCR repertoires, to increase sequencing depth and limit assay-specific biases. Per donor, leukapheresis produced somewhere between about 0.85 and 8.9 billion PBMCs.

As regards this clone: Its antigen is currently not known. No quality values exist for individual bases; no much larger clone is one base distant.

Reading from cysteine to phenylalanine, the CDR3 counts 16 amino acids. Of all the DNA, just the CDR3 is kept, 48 bases in frame from base 1. The V end gives up 4 bases and the J end 5 bases, leaving 10 bases in the junction not matched to a gene. For CDR1 and CDR2, the germline V gene lists MNHNS and SASEGT. Here is what the overall study found, with its caveats: Even with the large sequencing depth, rarefaction of the sorted-subset datasets indicated that sequencing was incomplete. Pairwise subsampling indicated that sequencing depth was expected to affect the degree of clonotype sharing among donors. When a handful of donors were compared, the shared fraction of clonotypes was around 5% for naive CD4, less than 4% for naive CD8, roughly 2.5% for memory CD4, and less than 0.5% for memory CD8. Because the study included a small number of donors, the genetic and exposure-history diversity represented was limited. Only blood was sampled, and tissue TCR repertoires likely differ from those in blood. Naive subsets generally had larger estimated clonotype richness than memory subsets. Clonotypes shared by all four sorted-subset donors showed higher generation probabilities than non-shared clonotypes.

CD8 naive samples were CD45RO-negative cells positively selected for CCR7, giving a CD45RA+CCR7+ population that excluded TemRA cells. Healthy HIV-negative adults with no recently reported acute infections or vaccinations were included as donors. Only Caucasian adults living in Nashville, Tennessee, USA were represented among the donors. Blood was obtained by leukapheresis, after which PBMCs were separated by Ficoll-Histopaque density gradient centrifugation and cryopreserved in liquid nitrogen vapor phase. Analytical flow cytometry was used to check the purity and quantity of each magnetically sorted T cell population. Each sorted fraction had its genomic DNA isolated and then quantified by UV absorbance on a Nanodrop 2000c. Using the deep immunoSEQ assay, TCR CDR3 regions were amplified from genomic DNA by multiplex PCR. Extracted genomic DNA from each cell subset was distributed evenly across all wells of several immunoSEQ 96-well plates, and each plate was treated as a replicate. For sorted subsets, 200 to 250 ng of genomic DNA, equivalent to 25,000 to 35,000 T cell genomes, went into each replicate PCR. The purified libraries were quantified using a Qubit 3.0 fluorometer, sized with a Bioanalyzer 2100, and then quantified again using the KAPA Library Quantification kit. Every immunoSEQ 96-well plate was sequenced on a separate single-read 150-cycle Illumina NextSeq 550 flow cell. Per the authors' processing: Because only junctional sequences without quality scores were contained in the immunoSEQ output, filtering matching that applied to full-length reads could not be performed. To assign V/J genes and CDR3, sequences were annotated using PyIR, a Python wrapper for IgBLAST v1.9, with IMGT germline references. Any read was removed if the V/J assignment was weak (E-value above 1e-6), the CDR3 was missing, or the read contained stop codons, out-of-frame junctions, or ambiguous translated residues. V3J clonotypes were defined by identical inferred V gene, J gene, and CDR3 amino acid sequence. Percentage overlap between repertoires was computed as shared unique clonotypes divided by the size of the smaller repertoire. Three approaches were used to assess repertoire richness: RTK rarefaction, the Chao1 estimator, and Recon v2.1 estimates of unobserved clonotypes. Generation probabilities were computed with OLGA for all TCRbeta clonotypes obtained by the gDNA method from several donors. In its TCRdb copy, this immuneACCESS table keeps in-frame sequences only and misses some clones. Where compared with another copy, unresolved V genes explain less than half of these, and the others have no known cause. D and trimming were read from the DNA, whereas the V and J calls and clone size are those reported in that table. Recorded for this sample are millions of clones; less than 95% of them occurred a single time. The top ten constitute 0.9% to 1.4% of the sample.

Sequencing input: naive CD8+ T cells sorted from blood. What the cell subset or site label conveys for this sample: CD45RA+CCR7+. This receptor chain uses TRBV6-1 and TRBJ1-4, and 7 bases in between align with TRBD1. The sequence was collected from a man aged 18-30 years in good health. The CDR3 amino acid sequence is: CASSAEWDSKNEKLFF. Read as DNA, the sequence is TGTGCCAGCAGTGCCGAATGGGACAGCAAAAATGAAAAACTGTTTTTT.